The 7 T cell receptor beta chains reported below all come from one sample, sequenced in a study of Graves' ophthalmopathy and Graves' hyperthyroidism. For repertoire sequencing, the TCR beta CDR3 regions were amplified from RNA transcripts. Second-round multiplex PCR came after first-round RT-PCR with HTBI primers. Each CDR3 protein gets one entry after TCRdb re-called the multiplex PCR reads with MiXCR. This sample has 650,000 to 800,000 distinct CDR3 sequences, with over 40% found just once. Sequenced input: peripheral blood. The receptors here all came from an adult man with Graves' ophthalmopathy.

This clonotype was seen repeatedly, ten times or more. The gene calls are TRBV30 and TRBJ1-2, with no clear D. The V gene's germline CDR1 is GTSNPN and CDR2 SVGIG (reference sequence). V lost 3 bases to trimming and J lost 7 bases, with 6 bases between them. The CDR3 totals 10 residues. CDR3 sequence reads: CAWRSVGYTF. The DNA for the CDR3 is TGTGCCTGGAGGAGTGTTGGCTACACCTTC.

CDR3 in amino acids: CATSDIGEGNIQYF. The CDR3, as DNA: TGTGCCACCAGTGACATCGGGGAGGGGAACATTCAGTACTTC. The J gene is TRBJ2-4, the V gene TRBV24-1; 7 positions match TRBD2. The J segment lost 7 bases and the V segment lost 4 bases, leaving 6 bases of the junction unmatched. Germline V gives CDR1 KGHDR, CDR2 SFDVKD. The CDR3 is 14 amino acids.

This clonotype was seen at least ten times. The chain couples TRBV24-1 to TRBJ1-2; D is undetermined. The V gene's germline CDR1 is KGHDR and CDR2 SFDVKD. The CDR3 sequence is 13 residues long. Between the trimmed V and J ends, which lost 0 bases and 8 bases, there was a span of 9 bases. The CDR3 loop is CATSDLSYGGYTF. CDR3 nucleotide sequence: TGTGCCACCAGTGATTTGTCGTATGGAGGCTACACCTTC.

The chain is built from TRBV3-1 and TRBJ1-5; unclear D gene. Deletions cut 1 base from V and 2 bases from J, with 9 bases between. Germline loops: CDR1 LGHDT, CDR2 YNNKEL (reference sequence). This CDR3 region has 15 residues. The CDR3 loop reads CASSQANSGNQPQHF. DNA for the CDR3: TGTGCCAGCAGCCAAGCGAACAGCGGCAATCAGCCCCAGCATTTT.

J is TRBJ2-7 and V is TRBV4-1; a weak D match, TRBD2 (5 bases). Germline V CDR1 and CDR2: MGHRA, YSYEKL. V gave up 0 bases and J gave up 6 bases, with 15 bases separating them. This CDR3 spans 15 amino acids. The CDR3: CASSQEGYRAVEQYF. CDR3 DNA sequence: TGCGCCAGCAGCCAAGAGGGCTACAGAGCGGTCGAGCAGTACTTC.

The chain recombines TRBV27 with TRBJ2-7; no firm D call. This CDR3 is built from 11 residues. Per the germline V gene, CDR1 is MNHEY and CDR2 is SMNVEV (reference sequence). The V and J ends lost 8 bases and 3 bases respectively, with 8 bases between them. The CDR3 nucleotides read TGTGCCAGCCATTTAGGCTACGAGCAGTACTTC. Amino acid sequence: CASHLGYEQYF.

This rearrangement joins TRBV5-8 to TRBJ2-7, with a weak D call TRBD2 (6 bases). This CDR3 has 15 residues. Germline values: CDR1 SGHTS, CDR2 YDEGEE. V gave up 2 bases and J gave up 6 bases, with 18 bases separating them. This chain's CDR3 is CASSLPTRLISEQYF. The CDR3 DNA is TGTGCCAGCAGCTTACCGACTAGACTAATATCCGAGCAGTACTTC. The full variable domain, completed using reference TRBV5-8 and TRBJ2-7, is EAGVTQSPTHLIKTRGQQATLRCSPISGHTSVYWYQQALGLGLQFLLWYDEGEERNRGNFPPRFSGRQFPNYSSELNVNALELEDSALYLCASSLPTRLISEQYFGPGTRLTVT.